One T cell receptor (beta chain) is described in this entry. Other DNA sequences in this sample translate to the same CDR3. Study members were between roughly 18 and 89 years old and lived in 20 to 30 US regions. Contact with a PCR-confirmed or clinician-diagnosed COVID-19 case occurred within 2 weeks of entry. This sample was taken from a study of blood T cell repertoires in COVID-19. Study as a whole: Acute-phase and convalescent COVID-19 samples originated in the United States, Italy and Spain. T cells, B-cell-depleted T cells, or PBMCs provided the cDNA or gDNA that served as material.

The method was immunoSEQ multiplex PCR; TCRdb's version includes in-frame clones alone and lacks a portion of them. There are 400,000 to 500,000 clones in the sample; 88% occur only once, and roughly 1.4% lies in the top ten. The CDR3 is 13 amino acids. V dropped 2 bases and J dropped 3; count of bases not matched to a gene: 1. Germline loops: CDR1 MNHEY, CDR2 SVGAGI. The sequence came from a woman aged 18 to 35 who had been exposed to COVID-19. The J gene is TRBJ2-7, the V gene TRBV6-5, with 7 bases identical to TRBD1. The sample was PBMCs or T cells enriched from blood (not recorded which). The CDR3: CASSYGTDYEQYF. The CDR3 coding sequence is TGTGCCAGCAGTTACGGGACAGACTACGAGCAGTACTTC.